This TCR beta chain emerged from a study of shared clonotypes between healthy human individuals. The germline CDR1 and CDR2 sequences are SGHDT and YYEEEE. J gave up 8 bases and V 4 bases, and 9 bases lay outside the gene matches. The CDR3 covers 14 residues. Researchers ran the assay at a deep level. Sequencing used immunoSEQ multiplex PCR; TCRdb keeps in-frame clones, though not all of them. Seen here are roughly 1 million clones, around 82% observed once, and the top ten hold approximately 0.52%. This clone occurred once. The sequencing input was memory CD4+ T cells from PBMCs. Subset noted: CD45RA-negative fraction. This receptor was taken from a man aged 18-30 years in good health. Some clones in this sample may be carry-over from other donors' samples. This chain links TRBV5-6 with TRBJ1-2; 9 nucleotides agree with TRBD1. CDR3 region: CASSRRDRVRGYTF. The DNA of the CDR3 is TGTGCCAGCAGCCGGAGGGACAGGGTAAGAGGCTACACCTTC.